The sample holds a few counts of the clone carrying this T cell receptor beta chain. Researchers amplified the TCR beta CDR3 regions from RNA transcripts. With the HTBI primer set, the TCR CDR3 went through a first round of RT-PCR. TCRdb called the multiplex PCR reads again in MiXCR, with one record for every CDR3 protein. The sample records roughly 420,000 distinct CDR3 sequences, 15% to 17% being singletons. This record comes from a study of T cells in Graves' hyperthyroidism and ophthalmopathy. CDR3 length: 15 residues. Germline CDR1 MDHEN, CDR2 SYDVKM. V was pared by 5 bases and J by 5 bases, with 16 bases between.

Sequencing used blood. This TCR was sampled from a woman aged 18-29 years with Graves' hyperthyroidism. The gene calls are TRBV28 and TRBJ1-5; D call uncertain. This CDR3 is CASSVGPRRYQPQHF. The CDR3 DNA reads TGTGCCAGCAGTGTGGGTCCTCGTCGCTATCAGCCCCAGCATTTT.